These 7 T cell receptor beta chains were sequenced from one sample in a study of CD8 T cells in Susac syndrome. An amount of RNA that ranged from roughly 0.5 to 1 ug was reverse transcribed with random hexamers. One entry per CDR3 protein results from TCRdb running MiXCR on the immunoSEQ multiplex PCR reads. The profile shows around 130,000 distinct CDR3 sequences, around 91% of them singletons. The sample consisted of CD8+ T cells from PBMCs. The receptor set was obtained from a human donor with multiple sclerosis.

The genes are TRBV6-4 and TRBJ1-1; the match to TRBD1 covers 7 bases. Germline assignment: CDR1 MRHNA and CDR2 SNTAGT. With V trimmed by 5 bases and J by 2 bases, 8 bases remained unmatched. There are 15 residues in the CDR3. For the CDR3, the DNA is TGTGCCAGCAGTTCCGCGGGACAGATCAACACTGAAGCTTTCTTT. Translation: CASSSAGQINTEAFF.

The CDR3 DNA reads as TGTGCCAGCAGCTTAGATGGCGGAGCCGAGCAGTACTTC. It encodes CASSLDGGAEQYF. The chain carries TRBV7-9 and TRBJ2-7; D ambiguous. V was trimmed by 1 base and J by 6 bases, leaving 10 bases between them. The CDR3 extends over 13 amino acids. Germline V gene sequence: CDR1 SEHNR, CDR2 FQNEAQ (reference sequence).

The chain employs TRBV28 and TRBJ1-5; weak D call: TRBD1 (6 bases). CDR1 and CDR2 (germline): MDHEN, SYDVKM. The CDR3 loop spans 14 amino acids. The V end lost 5 bases, the J end lost 7 bases, and 15 bases lay between the germline ends. CDR3 in amino acids: CASSPTGFGQPQHF. CDR3 in DNA: TGTGCCAGCAGTCCTACAGGGTTCGGGCAGCCCCAGCATTTT.

With respect to this clonotype: Relative to the germline gene, one junction end is altered; a read error may explain this. The chain carries TRBV29-1 and TRBJ1-2, with D possibly matching TRBD1 (5 bases). This CDR3 comprises 12 residues. Germline-derived CDR1 and CDR2 are SQVTM and ANQGSEA. The CDR3 coding sequence is TGCAGCGTAACAGGTGCCTACTATAGCTACACCTTC. It specifies CSVTGAYYSYTF.

The V call is TRBV7-9, the J call TRBJ2-7; D not certain. CDR1 and CDR2 (germline): SEHNR, FQNEAQ (reference sequence). The length of the CDR3 is 13 residues. Trimming took off 5 bases at V and 6 bases at J, with 14 bases between the two ends. This CDR3 reads CASSLPTAFEQYF. CDR3 nucleotide sequence: TGTGCCAGCAGCCTCCCGACGGCTTTCGAGCAGTACTTC.

The gene calls are TRBV6-6 and TRBJ2-1; D is ambiguous. V lost 4 bases to trimming and J lost 0 bases, with 7 bases between them. This CDR3 region has 14 residues. Germline lookup yields CDR1 MNHNY and CDR2 SVGAGI (reference sequence). The CDR3 sequence is CASSFSVSYNEQFF. The CDR3 DNA follows: TGTGCCAGCAGTTTCAGTGTCTCCTACAATGAGCAGTTCTTC.

The chain joins TRBV29-1 to TRBJ2-6, with 9 bases that match TRBD1. This CDR3 comprises 16 residues. Germline CDR1 and CDR2: SQVTM and ANQGSEA. With V trimmed by 4 bases and J by 1 base, 5 bases remained unmatched. CDR3 nucleotide sequence: TGCAGCGTTGGACAGGGGGACCTATCTGGGGCCAACGTCCTGACTTTC. Protein product: CSVGQGDLSGANVLTF.